The present entry profiles one T cell receptor (beta chain) with its context. Its specificity is unknown. This record belongs to a study of T cell responses to AZD1222 COVID-19 vaccine. Overall study results and limits: It was only five to seven AZD1222 recipients who were seropositive at baseline. Nearly half of unique spike-specific TCRs reportedly avoided B.1.351 and B.1.1.7 mutated regions. Spike-specific TCR breadth and depth both grew after two AZD1222 doses. The donor cohort was predominantly white British with a female majority, and clonal diversity may have been underestimated.

Method: immunoSEQ multiplex PCR; TCRdb's copy keeps in-frame clones and lacks some. The table lists 170,000 or so clones, about 90% of them singletons. The germline CDR1 and CDR2 sequences are SEHNR and FQNEAQ (reference sequence). Deletions cut 1 base from V and 1 base from J, with 4 bases between. The CDR3 loop spans 14 amino acids. This TCR was recovered from an adult who received the AZD1222 COVID-19 vaccine. The input for sequencing was peripheral blood, taken 28 days after the second AZD1222 dose. This sequence joins TRBV7-9 and TRBJ2-2; D call uncertain. This CDR3 reads CASSLGQNTGELFF. CDR3 bases: TGTGCCAGCAGCTTAGGACAGAACACCGGGGAGCTGTTTTTT.